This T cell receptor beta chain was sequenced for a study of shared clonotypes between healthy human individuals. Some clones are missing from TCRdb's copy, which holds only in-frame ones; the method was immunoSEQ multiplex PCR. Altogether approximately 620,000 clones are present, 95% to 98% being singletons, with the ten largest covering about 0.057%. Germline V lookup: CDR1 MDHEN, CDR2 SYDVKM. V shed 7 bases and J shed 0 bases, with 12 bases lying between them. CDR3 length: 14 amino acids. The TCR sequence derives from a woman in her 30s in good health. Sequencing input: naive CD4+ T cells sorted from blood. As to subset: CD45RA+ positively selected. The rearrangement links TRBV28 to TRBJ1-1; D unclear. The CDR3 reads CASISGGMNTEAFF. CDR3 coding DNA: TGTGCCAGCATTTCGGGAGGTATGAACACTGAAGCTTTCTTT.